This T cell receptor (beta chain) emerged from a study of T-cell memory formation after mild COVID-19. As for the study in general: Across donors, TCR clusters were largely donor specific.

TCRdb re-analysed the 5' RACE reads in MiXCR, keeping a single row per CDR3 protein. Among about 560,000 distinct CDR3 sequences listed, roughly a sixth were seen once. This TCR was sampled from an adult woman who had mild COVID-19 (a few samples of this study predate the infection). Cell type and time point are not known. Sequenced: PBMCs or a T cell subset sorted from them (not recorded which).

The CDR3 region has the DNA TGTGCCAGCAGTTTCTCAGGGGGAACTCCTGAAGCTTTCTTT. The encoded protein is CASSFSGGTPEAFF. This chain links TRBV27 with TRBJ1-1; 7 nucleotides match TRBD1. Per germline, CDR1 MNHEY and CDR2 SMNVEV (reference sequence). The CDR3 extends over 14 amino acids. V lost 3 bases, J lost 6 bases, and 7 bases stayed unmatched.